The rows below give T cell receptor beta chains drawn from one sample of a study of T cells expressing NK-cell markers. TCRdb re-called the 5' RACE reads; every CDR3 protein appears as one record, without DNA. The sample has about 550,000 distinct CDR3 sequences. Material for sequencing was blood T cells: a sorted CD56 or NKG2C T cell subset, CD4+ or CD8+ T cells, or bulk PBMC T cells (not recorded which). These receptors were taken from a man aged 18 to 30 in good health. The CDR3 runs from the conserved cysteine through the conserved F or W.

J | V | length | CDR3
TRBJ2-7 | TRBV28 | 14 | CASMGGLKSYEQYF
TRBJ2-1 | TRBV7-8 | 15 | CASSRPGQSYNEQFF
TRBJ2-1 | TRBV12-3/TRBV12-4 | 18 | CASRPGPSTLGSYNEQFF
TRBJ1-1 | TRBV19 | 16 | CASSIDRIWSGTEAFF
TRBJ2-3 | TRBV14 | 15 | CASSHAGPATDTQYF
TRBJ2-3 | TRBV7-8 | 13 | CASLLASTDTQYF
TRBJ2-1 | TRBV20-1 | 15 | CSAELAGWYSNEQFF
TRBJ2-7 | TRBV10-3 | 14 | CAISRTGASYEQYF
TRBJ2-1 | TRBV28 | 16 | CASSFGRWGRDNEQFF
TRBJ2-1 | TRBV2 | 16 | CASSEPVSPSGNEQFF
TRBJ2-5 | TRBV2 | 15 | CASSEARAGQETQYF
TRBJ2-7 | TRBV27 | 15 | CASRRRGVPNYEQYF
TRBJ2-3 | TRBV6-2/TRBV6-3 | 15 | CASSLQGQTTDTQYF
TRBJ2-7 | TRBV25-1 | 13 | CASSPDPGYEQYF
TRBJ2-7 | TRBV20-1 | 15 | CSQRFGRESSYEQYF
TRBJ2-3 | TRBV5-5 | 15 | CASSLRTTPPDTQYF
TRBJ2-7 | TRBV7-9 | 13 | CASSRTSEYEQYF
TRBJ2-6 | TRBV7-9 | 17 | CASSAHYREFGANVLTF
TRBJ2-1 | TRBV6-2/TRBV6-3 | 21 | CASNFAPGLAGGRSSYNEQFF
TRBJ2-1 | TRBV12-3/TRBV12-4 | 11 | CASSQITEQFF
TRBJ2-2 | TRBV6-1 | 15 | CASTPGLATGGELFF
TRBJ2-4 | TRBV12-3/TRBV12-4 | 14 | CASSPNPGVDIQYF
TRBJ1-1 | TRBV5-1 | 13 | CASSPTGGSEAFF
TRBJ2-1 | TRBV7-3 | 15 | CASSPLGGGYSEQFF
TRBJ2-3 | TRBV20-1 | 12 | CSALQSTDTQYF
TRBJ2-1 | TRBV3-1 | 15 | CASSPFSGLYNEQFF
TRBJ1-3 | TRBV14 | 15 | CASSLSTRPGNTIYF